The T cell receptor (beta chain) described here comes from a study of cytomegalovirus exposure and HLA in healthy donors. The PCR used 60 Vbeta and 13 Jbeta primers. Using immunoSEQ multiplex PCR, the repertoire was profiled, and TCRdb retains in-frame clones only, with some absent. Altogether some 140,000 clones are present, more than 70% being singletons, with the ten largest covering less than 4.5%. The specimen sequenced was PBMCs. The sequence derives from a man aged 50 or older in good health and CMV-seropositive.

CDR3 sequence (DNA): TGTGCCAGCAGCCTGGGCGGGGGCAGGTGGGGCGAGCAGTACTTC. This translates into CASSLGGGRWGEQYF. The chain recombines TRBV7-2 with TRBJ2-7; the D gene is possibly TRBD2 (7 bases). The V gene's germline CDR1 is SGHTA and CDR2 FQGNSA. V was clipped by 5 bases and J by 6 bases, with 20 bases between them. The CDR3 covers 15 residues. Supplemented by reference TRBV7-2 and TRBJ2-7, the full variable domain reads GAGVSQSPSNKVTEKGKDVELRCDPISGHTALYWYRQSLGQGLEFLIYFQGNSAPDKSGLPSDRFSAERTGGSVSTLTIQRTQQEDSAVYLCASSLGGGRWGEQYFGPGTRLTVT.